This T cell receptor beta chain was profiled in a study of T cells in Graves' hyperthyroidism and ophthalmopathy. Study as a whole: At the time of initial diagnosis and before any treatment, peripheral blood was collected.

Thyroid ultrasound, orbital computed tomography, clinical symptoms, and serum thyroxine and TRAb underpinned diagnoses. TCR beta CDR3 region amplification was performed from RNA transcripts. TCR CDR3 regions were first amplified by RT-PCR with HTBI primers. TCRdb fed the multiplex PCR reads into MiXCR, producing one record per CDR3 protein. In the table there are 200,000 to 250,000 distinct CDR3 sequences, about 16% of which are singletons. This clonotype was recorded many times. The CDR3 sequence is 14 residues long. Per the germline V gene, CDR1 is DFQATT and CDR2 is SNEGSKA (reference sequence). V shed 3 bases, J shed 6 bases, and the junction held 7 bases outside the gene matches.

The sequence was collected from a woman aged 18-29 years with Graves' ophthalmopathy. V gene TRBV20-1 combines with J gene TRBJ1-5; 8 bases match TRBD1. Material for sequencing was blood. CDR3 protein: CSASLRTGIQPQHF. CDR3 in DNA: TGCAGTGCTAGCCTGCGGACAGGGATTCAGCCCCAGCATTTT.